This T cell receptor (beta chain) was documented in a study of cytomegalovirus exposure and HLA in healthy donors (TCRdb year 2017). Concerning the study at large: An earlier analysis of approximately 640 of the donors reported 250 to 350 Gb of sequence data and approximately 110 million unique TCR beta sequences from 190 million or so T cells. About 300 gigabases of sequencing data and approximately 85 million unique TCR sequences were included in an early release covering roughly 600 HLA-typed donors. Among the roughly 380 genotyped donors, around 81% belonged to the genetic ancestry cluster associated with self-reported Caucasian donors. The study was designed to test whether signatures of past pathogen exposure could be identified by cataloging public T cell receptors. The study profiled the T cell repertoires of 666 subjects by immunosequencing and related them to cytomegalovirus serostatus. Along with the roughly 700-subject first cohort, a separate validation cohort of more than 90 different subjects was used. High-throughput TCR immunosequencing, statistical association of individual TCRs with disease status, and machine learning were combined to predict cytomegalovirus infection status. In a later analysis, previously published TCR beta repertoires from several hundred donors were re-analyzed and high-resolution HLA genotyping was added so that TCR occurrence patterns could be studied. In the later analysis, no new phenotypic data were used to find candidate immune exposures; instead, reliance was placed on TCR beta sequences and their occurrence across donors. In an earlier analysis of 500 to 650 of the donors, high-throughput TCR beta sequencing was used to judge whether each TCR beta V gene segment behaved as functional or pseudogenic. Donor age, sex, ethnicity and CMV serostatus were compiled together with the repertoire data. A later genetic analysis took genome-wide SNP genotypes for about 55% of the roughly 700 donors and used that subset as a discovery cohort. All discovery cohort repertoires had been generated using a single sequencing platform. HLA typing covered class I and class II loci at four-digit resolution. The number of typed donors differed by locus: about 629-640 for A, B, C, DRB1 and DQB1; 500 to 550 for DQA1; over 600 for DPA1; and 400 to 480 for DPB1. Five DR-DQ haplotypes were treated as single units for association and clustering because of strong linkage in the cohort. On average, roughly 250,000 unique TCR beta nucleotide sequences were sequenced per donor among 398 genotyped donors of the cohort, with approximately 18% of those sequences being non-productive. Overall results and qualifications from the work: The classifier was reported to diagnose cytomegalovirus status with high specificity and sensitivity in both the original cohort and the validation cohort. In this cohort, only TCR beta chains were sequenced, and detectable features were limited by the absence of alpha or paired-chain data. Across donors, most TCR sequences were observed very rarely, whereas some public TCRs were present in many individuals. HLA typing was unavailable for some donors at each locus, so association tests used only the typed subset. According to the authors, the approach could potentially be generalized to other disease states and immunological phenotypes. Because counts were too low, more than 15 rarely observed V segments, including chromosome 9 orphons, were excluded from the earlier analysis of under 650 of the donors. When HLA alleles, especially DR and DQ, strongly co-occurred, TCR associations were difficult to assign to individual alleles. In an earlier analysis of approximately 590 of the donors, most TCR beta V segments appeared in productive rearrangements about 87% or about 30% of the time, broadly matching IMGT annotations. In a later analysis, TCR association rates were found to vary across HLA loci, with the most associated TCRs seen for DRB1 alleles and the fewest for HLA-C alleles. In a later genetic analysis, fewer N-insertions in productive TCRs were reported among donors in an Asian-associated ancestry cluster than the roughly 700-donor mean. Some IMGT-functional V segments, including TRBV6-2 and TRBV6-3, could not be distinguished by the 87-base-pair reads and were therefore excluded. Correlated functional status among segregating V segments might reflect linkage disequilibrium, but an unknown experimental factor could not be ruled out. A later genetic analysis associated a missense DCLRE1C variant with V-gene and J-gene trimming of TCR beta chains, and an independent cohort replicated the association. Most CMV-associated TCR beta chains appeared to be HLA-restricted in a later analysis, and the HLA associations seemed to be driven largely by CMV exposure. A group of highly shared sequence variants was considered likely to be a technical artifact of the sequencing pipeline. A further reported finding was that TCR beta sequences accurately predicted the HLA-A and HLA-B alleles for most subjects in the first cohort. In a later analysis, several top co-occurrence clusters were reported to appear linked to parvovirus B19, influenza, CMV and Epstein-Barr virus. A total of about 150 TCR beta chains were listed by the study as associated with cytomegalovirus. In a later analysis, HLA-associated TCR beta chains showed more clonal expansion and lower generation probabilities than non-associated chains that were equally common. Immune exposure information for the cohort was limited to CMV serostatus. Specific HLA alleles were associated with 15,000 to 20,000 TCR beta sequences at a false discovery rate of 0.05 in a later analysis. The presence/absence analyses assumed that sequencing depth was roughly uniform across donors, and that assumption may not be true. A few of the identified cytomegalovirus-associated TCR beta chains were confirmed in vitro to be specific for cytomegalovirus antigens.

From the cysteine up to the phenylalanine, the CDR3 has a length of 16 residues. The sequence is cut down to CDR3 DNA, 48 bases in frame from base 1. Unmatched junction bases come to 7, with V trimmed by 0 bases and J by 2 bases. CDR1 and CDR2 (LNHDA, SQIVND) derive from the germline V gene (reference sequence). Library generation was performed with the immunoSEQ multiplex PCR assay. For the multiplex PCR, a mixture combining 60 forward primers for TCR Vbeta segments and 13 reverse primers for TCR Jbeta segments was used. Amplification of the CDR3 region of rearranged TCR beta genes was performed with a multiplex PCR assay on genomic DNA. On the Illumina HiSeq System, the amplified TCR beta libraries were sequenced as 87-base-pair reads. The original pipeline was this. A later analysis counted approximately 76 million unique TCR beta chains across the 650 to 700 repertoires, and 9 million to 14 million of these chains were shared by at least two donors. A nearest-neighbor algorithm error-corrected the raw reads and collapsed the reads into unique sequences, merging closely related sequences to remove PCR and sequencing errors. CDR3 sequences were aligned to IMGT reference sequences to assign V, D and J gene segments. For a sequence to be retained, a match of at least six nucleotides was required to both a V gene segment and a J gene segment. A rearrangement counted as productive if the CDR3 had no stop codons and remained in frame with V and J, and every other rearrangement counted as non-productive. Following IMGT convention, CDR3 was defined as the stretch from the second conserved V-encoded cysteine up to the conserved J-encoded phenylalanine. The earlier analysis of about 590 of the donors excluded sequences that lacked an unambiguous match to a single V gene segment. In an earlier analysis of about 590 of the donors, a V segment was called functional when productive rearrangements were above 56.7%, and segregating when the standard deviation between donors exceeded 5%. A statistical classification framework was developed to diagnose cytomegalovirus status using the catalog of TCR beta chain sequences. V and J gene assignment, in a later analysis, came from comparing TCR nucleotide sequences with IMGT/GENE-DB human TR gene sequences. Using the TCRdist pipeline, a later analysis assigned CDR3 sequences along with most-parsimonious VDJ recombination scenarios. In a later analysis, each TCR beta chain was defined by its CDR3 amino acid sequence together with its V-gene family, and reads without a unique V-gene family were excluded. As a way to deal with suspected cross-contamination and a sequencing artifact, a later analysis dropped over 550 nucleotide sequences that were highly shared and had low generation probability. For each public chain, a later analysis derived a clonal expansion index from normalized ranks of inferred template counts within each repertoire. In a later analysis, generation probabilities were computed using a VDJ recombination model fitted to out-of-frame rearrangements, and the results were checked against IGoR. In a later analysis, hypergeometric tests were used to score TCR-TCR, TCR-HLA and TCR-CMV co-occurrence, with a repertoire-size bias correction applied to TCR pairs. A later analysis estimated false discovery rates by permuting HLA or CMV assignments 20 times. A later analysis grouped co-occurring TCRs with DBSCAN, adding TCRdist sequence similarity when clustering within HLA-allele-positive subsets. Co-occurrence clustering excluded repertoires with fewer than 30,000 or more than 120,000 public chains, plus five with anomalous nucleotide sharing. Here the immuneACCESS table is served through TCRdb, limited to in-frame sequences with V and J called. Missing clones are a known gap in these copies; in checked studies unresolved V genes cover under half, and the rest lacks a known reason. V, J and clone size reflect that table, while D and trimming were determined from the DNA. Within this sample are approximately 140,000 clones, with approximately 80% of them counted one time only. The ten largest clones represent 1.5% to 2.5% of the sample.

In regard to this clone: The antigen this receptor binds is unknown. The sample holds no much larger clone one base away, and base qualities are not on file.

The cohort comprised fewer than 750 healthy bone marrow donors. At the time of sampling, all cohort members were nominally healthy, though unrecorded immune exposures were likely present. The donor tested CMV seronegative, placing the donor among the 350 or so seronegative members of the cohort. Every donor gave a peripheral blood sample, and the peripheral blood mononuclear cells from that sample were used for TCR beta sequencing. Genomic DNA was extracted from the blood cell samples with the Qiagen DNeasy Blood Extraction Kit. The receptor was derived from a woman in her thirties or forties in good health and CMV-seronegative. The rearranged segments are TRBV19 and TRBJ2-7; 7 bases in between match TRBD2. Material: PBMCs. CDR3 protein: CASSIDLLAETYEQYF. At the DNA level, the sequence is TGTGCCAGTAGTATAGATCTCCTAGCGGAGACCTACGAGCAGTACTTC.